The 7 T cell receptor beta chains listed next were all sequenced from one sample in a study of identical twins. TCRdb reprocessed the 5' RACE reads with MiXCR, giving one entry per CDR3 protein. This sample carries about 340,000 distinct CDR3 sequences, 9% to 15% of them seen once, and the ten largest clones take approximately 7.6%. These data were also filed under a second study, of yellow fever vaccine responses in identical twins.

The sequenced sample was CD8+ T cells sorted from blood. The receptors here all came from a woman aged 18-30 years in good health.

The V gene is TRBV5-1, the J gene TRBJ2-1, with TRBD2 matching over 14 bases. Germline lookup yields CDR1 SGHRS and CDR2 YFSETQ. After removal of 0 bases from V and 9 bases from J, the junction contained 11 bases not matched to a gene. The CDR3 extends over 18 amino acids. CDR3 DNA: TGCGCCAGCAGCTTGGAGGGACTAGCGGGAGATGCGAGAGGTGAGCAGTTCTTC. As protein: CASSLEGLAGDARGEQFF.

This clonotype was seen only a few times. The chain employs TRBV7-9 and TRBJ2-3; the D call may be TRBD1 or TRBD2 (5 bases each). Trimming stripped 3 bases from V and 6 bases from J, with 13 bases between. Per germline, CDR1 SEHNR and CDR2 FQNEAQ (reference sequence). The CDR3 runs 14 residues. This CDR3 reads CASSFVGESDTQYF. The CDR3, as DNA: TGTGCCAGCAGCTTTGTGGGGGAGTCGGATACGCAGTATTTT.

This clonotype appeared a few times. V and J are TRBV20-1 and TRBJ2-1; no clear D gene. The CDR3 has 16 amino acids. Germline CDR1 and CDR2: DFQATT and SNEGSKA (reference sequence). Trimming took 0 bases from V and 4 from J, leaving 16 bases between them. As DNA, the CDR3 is TGCAGTGCTAGAGATTCACTGGAGAATCTTTACAATGAGCAGTTCTTC. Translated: CSARDSLENLYNEQFF.

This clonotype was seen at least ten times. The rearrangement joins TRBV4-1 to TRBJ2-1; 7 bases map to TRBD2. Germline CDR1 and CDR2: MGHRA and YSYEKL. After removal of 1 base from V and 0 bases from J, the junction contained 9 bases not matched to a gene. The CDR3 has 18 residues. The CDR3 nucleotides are TGCGCCAGCAGCCAAGGTTCCCTAGCGGTTAGCTCCTACAATGAGCAGTTCTTC. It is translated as CASSQGSLAVSSYNEQFF.

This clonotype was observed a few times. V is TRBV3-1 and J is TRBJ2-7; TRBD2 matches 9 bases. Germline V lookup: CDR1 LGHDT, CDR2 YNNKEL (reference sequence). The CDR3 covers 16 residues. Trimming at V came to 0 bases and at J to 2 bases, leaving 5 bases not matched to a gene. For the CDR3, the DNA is TGTGCCAGCAGCCAAGATGTAGCGGGAGCTCCCTACGAGCAGTACTTC. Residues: CASSQDVAGAPYEQYF.

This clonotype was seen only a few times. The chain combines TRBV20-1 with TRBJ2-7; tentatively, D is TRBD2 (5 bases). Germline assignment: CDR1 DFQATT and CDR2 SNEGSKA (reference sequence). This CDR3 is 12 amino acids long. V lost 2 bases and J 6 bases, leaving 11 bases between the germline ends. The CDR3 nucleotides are TGCAGTGCTAGAACAAGGGAGTTCGAGCAGTACGTC. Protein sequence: CSARTREFEQYV.

The CDR3 DNA reads TGTGCCAGCAGTTATCAATCTAGCGGGAGTGCATACGAGCAGTACTTC. Translating gives CASSYQSSGSAYEQYF. This chain links TRBV12-3 or TRBV12-4 with TRBJ2-7; 10 bases map to TRBD2. Trimming at V came to 4 bases and at J to 4 bases, leaving 10 bases not matched to a gene. CDR3 size: 16 residues.